Presented here are 9 T cell receptor beta chains from one specimen sequenced in a study of cytomegalovirus exposure and HLA in healthy donors. Libraries were prepared by immunoSEQ multiplex PCR; TCRdb keeps only in-frame clonotypes and omits some of them. The table shows some 250,000 clones, with roughly 86% occurring only once. The sequenced sample consisted of PBMCs. These receptors were taken from a woman aged 30 to 39 in good health and CMV-seropositive.

This clone was observed a few times. V and J are TRBV30 and TRBJ1-2, with a weak D call TRBD1 (6 bases). V was clipped by 3 bases and J by 4 bases, with 12 bases between them. In germline, CDR1 is GTSNPN, CDR2 SVGIG (reference sequence). There are 13 residues in the CDR3. CDR3 region: CAWSYREGYGYTF. The CDR3 DNA is TGTGCCTGGAGCTACAGGGAGGGCTATGGCTACACCTTC.

The rearrangement joins TRBV30 to TRBJ2-5, with 8 bases identical to TRBD1. From germline, CDR1 is GTSNPN and CDR2 SVGIG (reference sequence). Trimming cost V 2 bases and J 5 bases; bases outside gene matches: 7. The CDR3 length is 14 residues. The CDR3 nucleotides are TGTGCCTGGAGTAGGGACAGGCGGGACGAGACCCAGTACTTC. Encoded protein: CAWSRDRRDETQYF.

V usage is TRBV5-4 and J usage is TRBJ2-1; 7 nucleotides line up with TRBD2. The ends lost 0 bases at V and 7 bases at J; junction bases unmatched: 10. CDR1 and CDR2 (germline): SGHNT, YYREEE (reference sequence). The CDR3 runs 16 residues. Here the CDR3 DNA reads TGTGCCAGCAGCTTGGATCCGGGGACGGGGGGAAATGAGCAGTTCTTC. Its translation is CASSLDPGTGGNEQFF. The whole variable domain, remainder taken from reference TRBV5-4 and TRBJ2-1, is ETGVTQSPTHLIKTRGQQVTLRCSSQSGHNTVSWYQQALGQGPQFIFQYYREEENGRGNFPPRFSGLQFPNYSSELNVNALELDDSALYLCASSLDPGTGGNEQFFGPGTRLTVL.

V gene TRBV29-1 combines with J gene TRBJ1-2; TRBD1 matches 9 bases. CDR1 SQVTM and CDR2 ANQGSEA come from the germline V gene. CDR3 size: 16 residues. The trim removed 0 bases at V and 2 bases at J, leaving 7 bases unmatched. The CDR3 coding sequence is TGCAGCGTTGAAGATCCCGGGACAGGGAGAAACTATGGCTACACCTTC. Translating it yields CSVEDPGTGRNYGYTF. Using reference TRBV29-1 and TRBJ1-2 for the parts outside the CDR3, the full variable domain is SAVISQKPSRDICQRGTSLTIQCQVDSQVTMMFWYRQQPGQSLTLIATANQGSEATYESGFVIDKFPISRPNLTFSTLTVSNMSPEDSSIYLCSVEDPGTGRNYGYTFGSGTRLTVV.

The chain links TRBV29-1 to TRBJ2-7, with D unresolved. Germline loops: CDR1 SQVTM, CDR2 ANQGSEA. Between the trimmed V and J ends, which lost 2 bases and 2 bases, there was a span of 7 bases. The CDR3 covers 12 residues. CDR3 sequence (DNA): TGCAGCGTTGAACTACCTCCCTACGAGCAGTACTTC. It translates to CSVELPPYEQYF.

This chain connects TRBV12-5 to TRBJ2-5; the D gene is possibly TRBD1 (5 bases). CDR3 length: 15 amino acids. Trimming pared 7 bases from V and 2 bases from J, leaving 17 bases between. Germline CDR1 and CDR2: LGHNT and FRNRAP. CDR3 residues: CASATIRAGQETQYF. For the CDR3, the DNA is TGTGCTAGTGCCACAATCAGGGCTGGGCAAGAGACCCAGTACTTC.

The V and J genes are TRBV9 and TRBJ2-3, with D perhaps TRBD2 (6 bases). V was cut by 4 bases and J by 2 bases, with 11 bases left in between. This CDR3 has 14 amino acids. The germline V gene encodes CDR1 SGDLS and CDR2 YYNGEE. In nucleotides, the CDR3 is TGTGCCAGCAGCTTGGGCGGGAACACAGATACGCAGTATTTT. Translation: CASSLGGNTDTQYF.

This clone was recorded once. The J gene is TRBJ2-1, the V gene TRBV6-6, with 11 bases identical to TRBD2. Losses at the gene ends were 8 bases for V and 7 bases for J; bases not matched to a gene: 10. Germline V gene sequence: CDR1 MNHNY, CDR2 SVGAGI (reference sequence). The CDR3 runs 15 residues. The CDR3 loop is CASGIAGGLSNEQFF. Written as DNA, the CDR3 is TGTGCCAGCGGGATAGCGGGAGGGTTATCGAATGAGCAGTTCTTC.

The chain is built from TRBV10-1 and TRBJ2-7; 11 bases match TRBD2. The length of the CDR3 is 18 residues. J lost 0 bases, V lost 5 bases, and 12 bases had no gene match. Germline values: CDR1 WNHNN, CDR2 SYGVQD (reference sequence). The CDR3 nucleotides read TGCGCCAGCAGTCCCCGGGGTAGCGGGAGGGCCTTCTCCTACGAGCAGTACTTC. Translating it yields CASSPRGSGRAFSYEQYF.